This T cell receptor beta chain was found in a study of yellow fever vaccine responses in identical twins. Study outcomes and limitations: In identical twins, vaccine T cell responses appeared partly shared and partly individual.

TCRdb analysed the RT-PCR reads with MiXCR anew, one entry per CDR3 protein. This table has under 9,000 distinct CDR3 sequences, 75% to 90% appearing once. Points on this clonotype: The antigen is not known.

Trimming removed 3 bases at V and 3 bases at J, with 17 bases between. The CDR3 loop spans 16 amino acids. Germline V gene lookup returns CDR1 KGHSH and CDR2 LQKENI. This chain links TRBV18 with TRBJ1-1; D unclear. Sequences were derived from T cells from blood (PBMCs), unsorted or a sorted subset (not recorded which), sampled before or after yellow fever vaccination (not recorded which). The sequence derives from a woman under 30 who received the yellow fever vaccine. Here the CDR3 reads CASSPSGYPGDTEAFF. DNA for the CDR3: TGTGCCAGCTCACCGTCAGGATACCCCGGGGACACTGAAGCTTTCTTT. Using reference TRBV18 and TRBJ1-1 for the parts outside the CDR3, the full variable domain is NAGVMQNPRHLVRRRGQEARLRCSPMKGHSHVYWYRQLPEEGLKFMVYLQKENIIDESGMPKERFSAEFPKEGPSILRIQQVVRGDSAAYFCASSPSGYPGDTEAFFGQGTRLTVV.